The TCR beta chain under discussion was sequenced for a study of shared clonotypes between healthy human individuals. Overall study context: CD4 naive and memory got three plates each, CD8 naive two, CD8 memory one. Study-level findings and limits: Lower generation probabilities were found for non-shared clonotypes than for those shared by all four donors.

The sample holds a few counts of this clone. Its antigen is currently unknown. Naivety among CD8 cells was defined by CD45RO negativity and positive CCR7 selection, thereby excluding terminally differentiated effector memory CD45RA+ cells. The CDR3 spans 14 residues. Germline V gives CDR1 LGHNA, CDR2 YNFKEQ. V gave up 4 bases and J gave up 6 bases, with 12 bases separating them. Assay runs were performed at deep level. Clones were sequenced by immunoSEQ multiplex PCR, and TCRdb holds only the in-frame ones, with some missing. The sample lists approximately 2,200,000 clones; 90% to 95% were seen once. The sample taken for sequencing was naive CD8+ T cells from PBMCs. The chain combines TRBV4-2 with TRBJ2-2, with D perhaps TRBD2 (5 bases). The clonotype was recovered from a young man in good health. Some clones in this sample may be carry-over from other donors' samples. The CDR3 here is CASSPEGGPGELFF. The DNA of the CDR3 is TGTGCCAGCAGCCCAGAGGGTGGGCCCGGGGAGCTGTTTTTT.